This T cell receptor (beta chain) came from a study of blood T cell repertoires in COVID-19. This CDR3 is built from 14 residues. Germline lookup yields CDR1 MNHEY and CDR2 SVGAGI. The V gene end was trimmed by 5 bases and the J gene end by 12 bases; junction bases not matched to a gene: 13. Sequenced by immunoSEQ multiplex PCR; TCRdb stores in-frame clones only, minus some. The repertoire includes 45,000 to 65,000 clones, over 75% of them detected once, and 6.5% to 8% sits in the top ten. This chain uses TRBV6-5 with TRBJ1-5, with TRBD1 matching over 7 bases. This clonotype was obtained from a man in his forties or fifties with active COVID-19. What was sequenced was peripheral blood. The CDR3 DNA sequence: TGTGCCAGCAGTCCTCGGACAGGAGGAGTGGTCCAGCATTTT. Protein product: CASSPRTGGVVQHF.